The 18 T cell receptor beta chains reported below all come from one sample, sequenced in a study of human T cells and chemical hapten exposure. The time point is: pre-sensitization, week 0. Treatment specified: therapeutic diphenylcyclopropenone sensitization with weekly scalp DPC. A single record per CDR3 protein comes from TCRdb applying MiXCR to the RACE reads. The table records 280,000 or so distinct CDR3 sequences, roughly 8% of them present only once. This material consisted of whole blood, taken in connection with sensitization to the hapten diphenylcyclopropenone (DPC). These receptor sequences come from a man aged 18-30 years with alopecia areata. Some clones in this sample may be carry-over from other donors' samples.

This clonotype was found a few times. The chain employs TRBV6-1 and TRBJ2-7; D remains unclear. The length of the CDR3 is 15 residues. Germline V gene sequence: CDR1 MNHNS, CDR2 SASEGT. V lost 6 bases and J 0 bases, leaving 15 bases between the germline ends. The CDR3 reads CASRPPGSSSYEQYF. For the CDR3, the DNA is TGTGCCAGCAGACCACCGGGCTCTTCCTCCTACGAGCAGTACTTC.

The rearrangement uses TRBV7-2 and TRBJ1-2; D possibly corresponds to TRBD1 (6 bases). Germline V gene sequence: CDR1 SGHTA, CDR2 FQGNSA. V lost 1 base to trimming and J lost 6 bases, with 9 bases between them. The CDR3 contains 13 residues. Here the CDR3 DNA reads TGTGCCAGCAGCTTAGTGGGGGCCCATGGCTACACCTTC. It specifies CASSLVGAHGYTF.

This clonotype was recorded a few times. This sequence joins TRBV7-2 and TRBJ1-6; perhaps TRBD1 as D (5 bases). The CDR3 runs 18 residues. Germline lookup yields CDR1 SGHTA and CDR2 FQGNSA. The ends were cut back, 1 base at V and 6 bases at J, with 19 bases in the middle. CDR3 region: CASSLDRPRVRGNSPLHF. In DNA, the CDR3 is TGTGCCAGCAGCTTAGACAGGCCGCGGGTTCGGGGTAATTCACCCCTCCACTTT.

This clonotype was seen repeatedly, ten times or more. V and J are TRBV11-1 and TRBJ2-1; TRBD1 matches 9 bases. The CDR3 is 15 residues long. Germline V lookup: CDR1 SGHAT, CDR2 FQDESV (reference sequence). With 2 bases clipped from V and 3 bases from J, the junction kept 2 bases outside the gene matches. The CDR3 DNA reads TGTGCCAGCAGCTTAAGGGGACAGGGCTACAATGAGCAGTTCTTC. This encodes CASSLRGQGYNEQFF.

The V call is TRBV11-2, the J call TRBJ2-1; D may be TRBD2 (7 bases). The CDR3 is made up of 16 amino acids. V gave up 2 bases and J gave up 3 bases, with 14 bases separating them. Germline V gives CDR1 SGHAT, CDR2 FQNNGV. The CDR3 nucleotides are TGTGCCAGCAGCTTATTTCACGGGGGGCTCTACAATGAGCAGTTCTTC. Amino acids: CASSLFHGGLYNEQFF.

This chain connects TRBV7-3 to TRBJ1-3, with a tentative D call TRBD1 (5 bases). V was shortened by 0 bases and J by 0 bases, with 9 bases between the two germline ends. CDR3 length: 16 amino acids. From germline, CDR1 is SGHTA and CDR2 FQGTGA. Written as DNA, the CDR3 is TGTGCCAGCAGCTTAACGAACAGGAGCTCTGGAAACACCATATATTTT. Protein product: CASSLTNRSSGNTIYF.

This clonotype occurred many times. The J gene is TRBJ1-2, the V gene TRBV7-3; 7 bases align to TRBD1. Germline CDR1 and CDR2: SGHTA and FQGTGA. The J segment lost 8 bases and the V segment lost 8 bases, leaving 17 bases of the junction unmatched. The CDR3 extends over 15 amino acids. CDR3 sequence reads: CASQLQGSLPLGYTF. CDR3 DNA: TGTGCCAGCCAATTACAGGGGTCCCTCCCGCTCGGCTACACCTTC.

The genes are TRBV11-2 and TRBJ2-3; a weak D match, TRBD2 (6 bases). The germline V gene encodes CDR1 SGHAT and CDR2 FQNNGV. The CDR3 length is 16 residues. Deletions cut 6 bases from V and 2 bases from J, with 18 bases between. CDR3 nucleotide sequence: TGTGCCAGCAGATATGCTGGGGGGTCCTACACAGATACGCAGTATTTT. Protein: CASRYAGGSYTDTQYF.

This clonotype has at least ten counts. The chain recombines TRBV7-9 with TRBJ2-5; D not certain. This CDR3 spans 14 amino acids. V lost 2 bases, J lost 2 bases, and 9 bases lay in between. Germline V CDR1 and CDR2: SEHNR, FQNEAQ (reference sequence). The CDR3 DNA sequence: TGTGCCAGCAGCTTAATCAACAGACAAGAGACCCAGTACTTC. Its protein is CASSLINRQETQYF. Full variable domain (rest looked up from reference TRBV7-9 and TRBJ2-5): DTGVSQNPRHKITKRGQNVTFRCDPISEHNRLYWYRQTLGQGPEFLTYFQNEAQLEKSRLLSDRFSAERPKGSFSTLEIQRTEQGDSAMYLCASSLINRQETQYFGPGTRLLVL.

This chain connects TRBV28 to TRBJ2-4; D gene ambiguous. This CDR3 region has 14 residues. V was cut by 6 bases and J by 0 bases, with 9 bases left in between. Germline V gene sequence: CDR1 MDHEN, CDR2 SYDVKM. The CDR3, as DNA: TGTGCCAGCAGCCCAGAGCTAGCCAAAAACATTCAGTACTTC. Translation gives CASSPELAKNIQYF.

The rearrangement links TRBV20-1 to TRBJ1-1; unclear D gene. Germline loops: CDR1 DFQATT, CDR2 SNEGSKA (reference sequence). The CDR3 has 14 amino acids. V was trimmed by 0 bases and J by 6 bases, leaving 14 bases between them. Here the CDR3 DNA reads TGCAGTGCTAGAGAAGCAGGCAGTTTGGCTGAAGCTTTCTTT. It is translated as CSAREAGSLAEAFF.

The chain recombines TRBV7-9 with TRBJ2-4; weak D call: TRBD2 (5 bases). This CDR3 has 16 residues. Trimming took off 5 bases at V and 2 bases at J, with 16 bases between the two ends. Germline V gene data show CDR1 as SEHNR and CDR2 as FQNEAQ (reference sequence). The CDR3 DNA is TGTGCCAGCAGCCTATCAGCTACTAGTCCCAAAAACATTCAGTACTTC. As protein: CASSLSATSPKNIQYF.

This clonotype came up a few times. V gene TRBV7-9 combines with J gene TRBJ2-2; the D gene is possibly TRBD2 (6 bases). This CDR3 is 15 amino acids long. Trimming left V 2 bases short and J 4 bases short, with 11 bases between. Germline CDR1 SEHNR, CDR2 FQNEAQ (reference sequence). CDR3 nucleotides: TGTGCCAGCAGCTTAACGGGGGAATTCACCGGGGAGCTGTTTTTT. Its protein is CASSLTGEFTGELFF.

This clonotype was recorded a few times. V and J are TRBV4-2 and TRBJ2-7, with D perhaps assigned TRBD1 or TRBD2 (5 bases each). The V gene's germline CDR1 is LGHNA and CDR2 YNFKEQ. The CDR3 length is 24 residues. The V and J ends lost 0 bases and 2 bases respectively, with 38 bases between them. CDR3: CASSQEVCSDGCYSRSPGPYEQYF. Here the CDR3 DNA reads TGTGCCAGCAGCCAAGAGGTGTGCTCAGATGGCTGTTATTCCAGATCTCCGGGGCCCTACGAGCAGTACTTC.

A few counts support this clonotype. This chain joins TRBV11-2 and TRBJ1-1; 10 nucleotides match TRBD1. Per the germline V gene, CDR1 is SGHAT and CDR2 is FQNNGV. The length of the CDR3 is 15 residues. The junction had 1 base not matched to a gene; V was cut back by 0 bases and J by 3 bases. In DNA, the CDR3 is TGTGCCAGCAGCTTAGAGACAGGGGGCTACACTGAAGCTTTCTTT. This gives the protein CASSLETGGYTEAFF.

CDR3 region: CASSLDRAVYEQYF. The CDR3 DNA sequence: TGCGCCAGCAGCTTGGATAGGGCGGTTTACGAGCAGTACTTC. This sequence joins TRBV5-1 and TRBJ2-7, with D hard to call. Trimming left V 0 bases short and J 4 bases short, with 11 bases between. The CDR3 is 14 amino acids. From germline, CDR1 is SGHRS and CDR2 YFSETQ.

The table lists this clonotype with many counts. The CDR3 protein is CASIRGASTDTQYF. CDR3 bases: TGTGCCAGTATTAGGGGAGCTAGCACAGATACGCAGTATTTT. The V gene is TRBV7-2, the J gene TRBJ2-3; D may correspond to TRBD1 or TRBD2 (5 bases each). V was shortened by 9 bases and J by 0 bases, with 13 bases between the two germline ends. The length of the CDR3 is 14 residues. The germline gives CDR1 SGHTA, CDR2 FQGNSA.

As DNA, the CDR3 is TGCGCCAGCAGCTTGGGGATTAACACTGAAGCTTTCTTT. Residues: CASSLGINTEAFF. This chain connects TRBV5-1 to TRBJ1-1; the D is unclear. The CDR3 loop spans 13 amino acids. Between the trimmed V and J ends, which lost 0 bases and 2 bases, there was a span of 5 bases. Germline assignment: CDR1 SGHRS and CDR2 YFSETQ. The full variable domain, with the rest looked up from reference TRBV5-1 and TRBJ1-1, is KAGVTQTPRYLIKTRGQQVTLSCSPISGHRSVSWYQQTPGQGLQFLFEYFSETQRNKGNFPGRFSGRQFSNSRSEMNVSTLELGDSALYLCASSLGINTEAFFGQGTRLTVV.